This TCR beta chain stems from a study of technical replicates of blood from a few donors. TCRdb keeps only in-frame clones here, not all; method: immunoSEQ multiplex PCR. The sample comprises 55,000 to 75,000 clones, about nine tenths of which are singletons, and about 3.9% rests with the top ten. J gave up 10 bases and V 5 bases, and 6 bases lay outside the gene matches. This CDR3 has 13 residues. CDR1 and CDR2 (germline): SGHTA, FQGTGA. This clone was counted once. The specimen sequenced was PBMCs. The chain carries TRBV7-3 and TRBJ2-1, with TRBD1 identical over 9 bases. The clonotype comes from a human donor in good health. Some clones in this sample may be carry-over from other donors' samples. CDR3 region: CASSPTGGIEQFF. The DNA of the CDR3 is TGTGCCAGCAGCCCAACAGGGGGCATCGAGCAGTTCTTC.